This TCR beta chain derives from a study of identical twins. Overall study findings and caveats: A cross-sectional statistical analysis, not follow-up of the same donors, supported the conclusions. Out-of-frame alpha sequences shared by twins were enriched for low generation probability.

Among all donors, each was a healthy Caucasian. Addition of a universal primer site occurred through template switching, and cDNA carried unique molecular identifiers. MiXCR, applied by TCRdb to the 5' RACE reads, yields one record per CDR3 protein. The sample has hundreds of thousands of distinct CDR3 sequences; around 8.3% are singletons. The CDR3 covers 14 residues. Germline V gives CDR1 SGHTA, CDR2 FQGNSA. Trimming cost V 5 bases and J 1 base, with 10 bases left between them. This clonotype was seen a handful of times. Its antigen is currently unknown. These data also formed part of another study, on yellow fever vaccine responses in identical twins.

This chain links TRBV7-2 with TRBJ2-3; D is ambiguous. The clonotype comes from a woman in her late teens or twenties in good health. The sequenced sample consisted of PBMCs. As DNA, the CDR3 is TGTGCCAGCAGCCGAAACACACGCACAGATACGCAGTATTTT. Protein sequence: CASSRNTRTDTQYF. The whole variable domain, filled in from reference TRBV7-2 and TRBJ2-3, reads GAGVSQSPSNKVTEKGKDVELRCDPISGHTALYWYRQSLGQGLEFLIYFQGNSAPDKSGLPSDRFSAERTGGSVSTLTIQRTQQEDSAVYLCASSRNTRTDTQYFGPGTRLTVL.